One and the same sample provided the 10 T cell receptor beta chains below, sequenced in a study of Graves' ophthalmopathy and Graves' hyperthyroidism (dated by TCRdb to the late 2010s). The data were produced on an Illumina HiSeq 2000. For repertoire sequencing, TCR beta CDR3 regions were amplified from RNA transcripts. HTBI primers and the Qiagen OneStep RT-PCR kit were used in a first-round RT-PCR, which was followed by a second-round multiplex PCR, size selection and purification. TCRdb reran the public reads through fastp at Q25 and MiXCR, keeping productive beta chains. Each entry merges the rows of one CDR3 protein and shows their most common DNA and genes. This sample is represented by hundreds of thousands of distinct CDR3 sequences; 15% to 17% of them were singletons. About 7.3% of the sample is in the top ten clones. Sequenced input: peripheral blood. These TCRs come from a woman aged 18-30 years with stable Graves' hyperthyroidism. Donor details come from another sample of the same person, matched by shared clones.

There are many counts of this clonotype. The chain employs TRBV20-1 and TRBJ2-7; D not certain. In germline, CDR1 is DFQATT, CDR2 SNEGSKA (reference sequence). This CDR3 is built from 11 residues. For the CDR3, the DNA is TGCAGCGTTAGGGCCTCCGGCGAGCAGTACTTC. It encodes CSVRASGEQYF.

This clonotype appeared many times. This sequence joins TRBV6-5 and TRBJ1-2, with 8 nucleotides matching TRBD1. Per germline, CDR1 MNHEY and CDR2 SVGAGI. The CDR3 length is 16 residues. The V gene end was trimmed by 0 bases and the J gene end by 3 bases; junction bases not matched to a gene: 6. The CDR3 region has the DNA TGTGCCAGCAGTTACTCAGGGGACAGGCCTTACTATGGCTACACCTTC. This sequence encodes CASSYSGDRPYYGYTF.

V usage is TRBV5-1 and J usage is TRBJ1-1, with TRBD1 as a possible D gene (6 bases). The germline V and J ends were trimmed by 7 bases and 5 bases, with 24 bases remaining between them. Germline V gene sequence: CDR1 SGHRS, CDR2 YFSETQ. The CDR3 is made up of 16 amino acids. CDR3 nucleotide sequence: TGCGCCAGCCGTCCAGGGGCCCATCTCCCCGGAACTGAAGCTTTCTTT. This sequence encodes CASRPGAHLPGTEAFF.

Sample share makes this clonotype medium-sized (0.01 to 0.1%). J is TRBJ2-5 and V is TRBV20-1; the D is unclear. Trimming shortened V by 0 bases and J by 4 bases, and 12 bases separated the two germline ends. CDR1 and CDR2 from the germline V gene are DFQATT and SNEGSKA (reference sequence). The CDR3 totals 14 residues. In DNA, the CDR3 is TGCAGTGCTAGAGATTCCTCGAAGGCAGAGACCCAGTACTTC. Protein product: CSARDSSKAETQYF.

This clonotype was counted many times. V usage is TRBV20-1 and J usage is TRBJ2-2; 10 bases agree with TRBD2. The CDR3 has 15 amino acids. CDR1 and CDR2 (germline): DFQATT, SNEGSKA (reference sequence). With 3 bases clipped from V and 2 bases from J, the junction kept 3 bases outside the gene matches. The CDR3 is CSASSGGANTGELFF. Here the CDR3 DNA reads TGCAGTGCTAGCAGCGGGGGGGCAAACACCGGGGAGCTGTTTTTT.

The sample holds many counts of this clonotype. The genes are TRBV29-1 and TRBJ2-7; tentative D call: TRBD1 (5 bases). The germline V gene encodes CDR1 SQVTM and CDR2 ANQGSEA. V was trimmed by 1 base and J by 4 bases, leaving 11 bases between them. The CDR3 totals 13 residues. The CDR3 coding sequence is TGCAGCGTTGAAGGAGCGACAGTTTACGAGCAGTACTTC. It codes for CSVEGATVYEQYF.

J is TRBJ2-7 and V is TRBV7-2; the D gene is possibly TRBD2 (6 bases). The germline CDR1 and CDR2 sequences are SGHTA and FQGNSA. Trimming pared 4 bases from V and 3 bases from J, leaving 10 bases between. CDR3 length: 13 amino acids. In nucleotides, the CDR3 is TGTGCCAGCAGCTCCGGGGGACTCTACGAGCAGTACTTC. It specifies CASSSGGLYEQYF.

Points on this clonotype: This sequence may be a read error, since a much larger clone differs from it by one base. The chain couples TRBV7-2 to TRBJ2-5; weak D call: TRBD2 (5 bases). The CDR3 contains 15 residues. Germline CDR1 is SGHTA and CDR2 is FQGNSA. The CDR3: CASSLTGSGGETRYF. The CDR3 bases are TGTGCCAGCAGCCTAACGGGGTCGGGTGGGGAGACCCGGTACTTC.

A note on this clonotype: A junction end diverges from the germline sequence, so it may reflect a read error. The chain recombines TRBV3-1 with TRBJ1-1; D unresolved. The CDR3 consists of 12 residues. Germline lookup yields CDR1 LGHDT and CDR2 YNNKEL (reference sequence). CDR3 sequence (DNA): TGTGCCAGCAGCGAAGAAGGAACTGAAGCTTTCTTT. This sequence encodes CASSEEGTEAFF.

Many counts were recorded for this clonotype. The chain has TRBV5-1 and TRBJ2-5; 9 bases are a match to TRBD1. There are 17 residues in the CDR3. The V gene end was trimmed by 4 bases and the J gene end by 2 bases; junction bases not matched to a gene: 12. Germline CDR1 and CDR2: SGHRS and YFSETQ. In DNA, the CDR3 is TGCGCCAGCAGCACCCCCCCGGTGGACAGGGGTCAAGAGACCCAGTACTTC. This gives the protein CASSTPPVDRGQETQYF.